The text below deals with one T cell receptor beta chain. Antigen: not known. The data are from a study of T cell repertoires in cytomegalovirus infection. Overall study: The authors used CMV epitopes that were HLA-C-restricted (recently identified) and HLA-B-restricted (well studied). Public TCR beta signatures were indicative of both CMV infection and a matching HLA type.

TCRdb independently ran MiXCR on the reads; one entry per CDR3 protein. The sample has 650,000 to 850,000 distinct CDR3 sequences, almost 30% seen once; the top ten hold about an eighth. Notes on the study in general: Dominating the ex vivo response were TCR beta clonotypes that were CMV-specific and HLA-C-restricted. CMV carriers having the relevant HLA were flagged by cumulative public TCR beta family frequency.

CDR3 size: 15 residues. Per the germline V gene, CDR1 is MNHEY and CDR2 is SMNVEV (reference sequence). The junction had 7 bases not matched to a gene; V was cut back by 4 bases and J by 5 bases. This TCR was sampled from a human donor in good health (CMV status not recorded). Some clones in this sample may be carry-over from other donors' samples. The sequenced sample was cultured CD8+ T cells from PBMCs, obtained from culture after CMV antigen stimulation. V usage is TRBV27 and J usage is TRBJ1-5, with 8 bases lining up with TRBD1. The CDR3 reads CASSSTGVGYQPQHF. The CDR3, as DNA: TGTGCCAGCAGTTCGACAGGGGTCGGGTATCAGCCCCAGCATTTT.